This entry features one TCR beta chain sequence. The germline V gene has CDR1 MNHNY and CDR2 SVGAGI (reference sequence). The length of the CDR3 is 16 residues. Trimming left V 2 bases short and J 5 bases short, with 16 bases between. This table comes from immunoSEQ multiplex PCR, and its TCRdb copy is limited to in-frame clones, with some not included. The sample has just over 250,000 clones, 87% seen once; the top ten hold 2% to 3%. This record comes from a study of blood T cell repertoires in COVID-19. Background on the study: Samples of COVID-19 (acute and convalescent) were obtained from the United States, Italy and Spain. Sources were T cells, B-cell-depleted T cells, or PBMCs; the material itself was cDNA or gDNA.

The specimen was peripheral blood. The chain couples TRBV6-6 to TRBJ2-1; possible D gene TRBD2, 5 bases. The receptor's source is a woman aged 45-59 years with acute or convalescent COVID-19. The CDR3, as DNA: TGTGCCAGCAGTTACCCGAGAGCGGACCTAAACAATGAGCAGTTCTTC. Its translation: CASSYPRADLNNEQFF.